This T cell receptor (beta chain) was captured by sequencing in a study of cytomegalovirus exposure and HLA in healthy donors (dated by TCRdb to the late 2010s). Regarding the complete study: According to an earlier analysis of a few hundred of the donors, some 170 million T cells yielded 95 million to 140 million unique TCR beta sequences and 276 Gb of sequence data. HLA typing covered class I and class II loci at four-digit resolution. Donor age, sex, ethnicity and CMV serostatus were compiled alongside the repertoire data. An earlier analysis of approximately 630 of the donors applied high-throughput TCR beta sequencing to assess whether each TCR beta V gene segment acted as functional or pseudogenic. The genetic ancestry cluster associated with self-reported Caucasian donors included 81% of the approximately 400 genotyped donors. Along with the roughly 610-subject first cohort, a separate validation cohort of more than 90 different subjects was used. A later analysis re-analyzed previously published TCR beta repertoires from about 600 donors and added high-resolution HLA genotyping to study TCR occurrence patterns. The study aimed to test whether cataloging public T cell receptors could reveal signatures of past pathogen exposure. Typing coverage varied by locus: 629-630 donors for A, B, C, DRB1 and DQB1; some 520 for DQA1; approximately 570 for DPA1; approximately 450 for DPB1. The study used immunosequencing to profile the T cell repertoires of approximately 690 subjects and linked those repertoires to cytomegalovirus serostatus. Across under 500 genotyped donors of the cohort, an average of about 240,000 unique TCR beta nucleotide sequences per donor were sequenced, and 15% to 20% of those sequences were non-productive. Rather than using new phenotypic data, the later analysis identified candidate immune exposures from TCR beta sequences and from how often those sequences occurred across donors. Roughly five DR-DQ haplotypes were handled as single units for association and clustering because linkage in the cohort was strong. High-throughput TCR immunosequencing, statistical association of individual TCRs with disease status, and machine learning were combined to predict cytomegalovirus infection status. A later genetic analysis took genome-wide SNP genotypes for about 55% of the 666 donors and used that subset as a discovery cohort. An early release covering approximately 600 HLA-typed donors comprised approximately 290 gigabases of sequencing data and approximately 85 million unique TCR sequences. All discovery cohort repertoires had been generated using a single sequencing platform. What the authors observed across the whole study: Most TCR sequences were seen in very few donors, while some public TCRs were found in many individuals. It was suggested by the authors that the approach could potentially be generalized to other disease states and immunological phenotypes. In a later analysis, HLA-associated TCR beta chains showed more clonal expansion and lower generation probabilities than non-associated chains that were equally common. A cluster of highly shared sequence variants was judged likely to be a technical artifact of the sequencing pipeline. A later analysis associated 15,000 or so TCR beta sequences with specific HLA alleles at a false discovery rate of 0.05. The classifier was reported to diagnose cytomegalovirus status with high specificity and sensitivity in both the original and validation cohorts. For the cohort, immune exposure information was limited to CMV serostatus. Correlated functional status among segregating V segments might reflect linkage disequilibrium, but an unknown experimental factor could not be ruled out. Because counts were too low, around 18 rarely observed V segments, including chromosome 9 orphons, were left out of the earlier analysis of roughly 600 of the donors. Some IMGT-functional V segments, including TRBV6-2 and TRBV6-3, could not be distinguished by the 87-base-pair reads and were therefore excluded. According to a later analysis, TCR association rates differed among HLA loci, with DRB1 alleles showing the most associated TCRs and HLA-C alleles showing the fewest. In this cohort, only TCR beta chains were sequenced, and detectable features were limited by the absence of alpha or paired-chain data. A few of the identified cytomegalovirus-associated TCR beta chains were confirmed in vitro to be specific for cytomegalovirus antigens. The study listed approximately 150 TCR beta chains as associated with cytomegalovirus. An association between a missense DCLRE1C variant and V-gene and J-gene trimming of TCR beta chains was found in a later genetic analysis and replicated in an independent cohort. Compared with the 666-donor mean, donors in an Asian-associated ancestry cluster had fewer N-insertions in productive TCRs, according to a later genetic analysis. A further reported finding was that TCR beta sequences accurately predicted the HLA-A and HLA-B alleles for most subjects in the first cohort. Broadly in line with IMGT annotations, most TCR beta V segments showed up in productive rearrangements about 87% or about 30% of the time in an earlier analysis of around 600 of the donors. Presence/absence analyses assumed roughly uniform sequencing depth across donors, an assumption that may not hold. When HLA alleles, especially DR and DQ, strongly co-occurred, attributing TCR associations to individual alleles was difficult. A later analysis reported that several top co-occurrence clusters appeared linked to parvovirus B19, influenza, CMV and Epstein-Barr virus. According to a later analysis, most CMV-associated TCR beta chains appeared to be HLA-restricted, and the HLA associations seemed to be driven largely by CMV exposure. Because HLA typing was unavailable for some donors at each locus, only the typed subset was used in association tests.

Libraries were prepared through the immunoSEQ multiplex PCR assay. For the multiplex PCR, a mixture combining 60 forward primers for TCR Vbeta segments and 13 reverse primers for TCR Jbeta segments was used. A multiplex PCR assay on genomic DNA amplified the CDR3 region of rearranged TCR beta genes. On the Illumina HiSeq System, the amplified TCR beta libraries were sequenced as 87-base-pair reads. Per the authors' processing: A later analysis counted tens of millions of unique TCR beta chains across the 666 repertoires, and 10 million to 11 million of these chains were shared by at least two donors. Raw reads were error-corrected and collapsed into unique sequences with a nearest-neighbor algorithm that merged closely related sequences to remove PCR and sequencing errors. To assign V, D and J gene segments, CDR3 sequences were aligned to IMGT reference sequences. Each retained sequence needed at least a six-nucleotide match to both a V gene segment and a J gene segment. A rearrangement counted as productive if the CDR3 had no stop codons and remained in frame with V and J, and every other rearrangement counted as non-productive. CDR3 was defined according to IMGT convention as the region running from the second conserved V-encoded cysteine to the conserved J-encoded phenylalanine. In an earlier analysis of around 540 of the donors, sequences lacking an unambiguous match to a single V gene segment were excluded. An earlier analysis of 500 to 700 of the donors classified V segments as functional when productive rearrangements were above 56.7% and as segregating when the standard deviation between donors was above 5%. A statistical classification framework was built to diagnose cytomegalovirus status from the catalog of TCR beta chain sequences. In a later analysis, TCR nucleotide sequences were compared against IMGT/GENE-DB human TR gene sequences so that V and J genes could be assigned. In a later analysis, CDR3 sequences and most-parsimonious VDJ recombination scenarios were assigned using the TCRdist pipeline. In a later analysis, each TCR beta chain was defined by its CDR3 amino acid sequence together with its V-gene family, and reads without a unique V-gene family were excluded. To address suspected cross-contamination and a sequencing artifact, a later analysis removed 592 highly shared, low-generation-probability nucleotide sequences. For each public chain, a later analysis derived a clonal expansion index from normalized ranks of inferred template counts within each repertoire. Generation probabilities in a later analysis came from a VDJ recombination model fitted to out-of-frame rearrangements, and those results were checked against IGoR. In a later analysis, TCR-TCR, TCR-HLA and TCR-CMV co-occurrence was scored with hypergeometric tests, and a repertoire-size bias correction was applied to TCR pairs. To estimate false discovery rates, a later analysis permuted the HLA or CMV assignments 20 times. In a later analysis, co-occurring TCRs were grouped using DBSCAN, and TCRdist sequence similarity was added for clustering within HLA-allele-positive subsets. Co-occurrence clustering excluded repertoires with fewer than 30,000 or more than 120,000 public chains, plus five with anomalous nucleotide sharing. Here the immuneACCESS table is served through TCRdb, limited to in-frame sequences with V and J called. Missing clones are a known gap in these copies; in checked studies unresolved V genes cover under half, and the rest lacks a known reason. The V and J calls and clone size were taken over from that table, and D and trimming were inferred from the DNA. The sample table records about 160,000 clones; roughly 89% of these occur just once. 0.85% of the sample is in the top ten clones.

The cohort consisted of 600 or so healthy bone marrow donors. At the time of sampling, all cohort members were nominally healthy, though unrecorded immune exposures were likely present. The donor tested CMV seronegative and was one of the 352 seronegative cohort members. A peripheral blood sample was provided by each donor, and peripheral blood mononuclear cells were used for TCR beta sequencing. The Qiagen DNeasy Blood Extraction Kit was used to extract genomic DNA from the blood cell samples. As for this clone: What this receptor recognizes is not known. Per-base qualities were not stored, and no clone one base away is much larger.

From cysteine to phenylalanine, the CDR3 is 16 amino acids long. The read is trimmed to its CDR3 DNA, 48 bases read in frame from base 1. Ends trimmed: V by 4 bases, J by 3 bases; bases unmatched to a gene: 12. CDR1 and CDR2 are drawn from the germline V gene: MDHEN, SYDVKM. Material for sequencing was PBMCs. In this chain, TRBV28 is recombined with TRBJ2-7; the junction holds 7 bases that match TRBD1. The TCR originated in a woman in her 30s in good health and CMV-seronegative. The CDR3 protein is CASSSLTGTTIYEQYF. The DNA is TGTGCCAGCAGTTCCTTGACAGGGACCACCATCTACGAGCAGTACTTC.